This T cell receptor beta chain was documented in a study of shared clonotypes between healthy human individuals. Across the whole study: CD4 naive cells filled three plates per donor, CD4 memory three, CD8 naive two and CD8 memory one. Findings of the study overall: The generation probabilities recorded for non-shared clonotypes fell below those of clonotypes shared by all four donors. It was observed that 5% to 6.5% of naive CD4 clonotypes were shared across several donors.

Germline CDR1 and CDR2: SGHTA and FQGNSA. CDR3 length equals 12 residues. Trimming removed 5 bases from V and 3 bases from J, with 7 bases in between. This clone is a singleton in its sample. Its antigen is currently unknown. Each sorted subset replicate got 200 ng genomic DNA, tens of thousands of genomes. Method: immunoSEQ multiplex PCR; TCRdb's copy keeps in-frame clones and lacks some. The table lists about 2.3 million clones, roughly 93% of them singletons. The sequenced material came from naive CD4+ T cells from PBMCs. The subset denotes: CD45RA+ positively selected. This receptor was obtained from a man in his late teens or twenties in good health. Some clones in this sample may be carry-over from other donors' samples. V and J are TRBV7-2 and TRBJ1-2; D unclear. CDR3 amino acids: CASSARDYGYTF. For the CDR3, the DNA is TGTGCCAGCAGCGCTAGGGACTATGGCTACACCTTC.